The 23 T cell receptor beta chains presented below share a single source sample, sequenced in a study of blood T cell repertoires in COVID-19. Method: immunoSEQ multiplex PCR; TCRdb's copy keeps in-frame clones and lacks some. Here the sample spans approximately 170,000 clones, roughly nine tenths being singletons. Sample: peripheral blood. The receptors were gathered from a woman between 65 and 79 years old with acute or convalescent COVID-19.

The chain employs TRBV6-2 or TRBV6-3 and TRBJ1-6; 10 nucleotides agree with TRBD1. Germline V gives CDR1 MNHEY, CDR2 SVGEGT. Trimming at V came to 4 bases and at J to 10 bases, leaving 7 bases not matched to a gene. This CDR3 contains 15 residues. CDR3 loop: CASSFGTGASSPLHF. The DNA for the CDR3 is TGTGCCAGCAGTTTCGGGACAGGGGCGAGCTCACCCCTCCACTTT.

The chain uses TRBV2 and TRBJ2-6, with D perhaps TRBD1 (6 bases). The CDR3 runs to 19 residues. V shed 6 bases and J shed 2 bases, with 23 bases lying between them. Germline CDR1 is SNHLY and CDR2 is FYNNEI. CDR3 amino acids: CASSEKDRFFLAGANVLTF. DNA for the CDR3: TGTGCCAGCAGCGAAAAAGACAGGTTCTTTCTCGCTGGGGCCAACGTCCTGACTTTC.

The J gene is TRBJ1-1, the V gene TRBV28; D is undetermined. V lost 6 bases and J lost 1, with 12 bases in between. The CDR3 is 14 amino acids. Germline loops: CDR1 MDHEN, CDR2 SYDVKM. The CDR3 region is CASRLDKTNTEAFF. In nucleotides, the CDR3 is TGTGCCAGCAGACTAGACAAGACGAACACTGAAGCTTTCTTT.

In this sample, this clone turned up once. The genes are TRBV28 and TRBJ1-1, with D unresolved. Germline-derived CDR1 and CDR2 are MDHEN and SYDVKM. The CDR3 sequence is 13 residues long. V lost 5 bases and J lost 2, with 9 bases in between. The CDR3 sequence is CASSANRNTEAFF. CDR3 DNA: TGTGCCAGCAGTGCTAACAGAAACACTGAAGCTTTCTTT.

This clone was found once. The chain joins TRBV3-1 (or the pseudogene TRBV3-2) to TRBJ2-1; D may be TRBD2 (6 bases). The V end lost 0 bases, the J end lost 9 bases, and 27 bases lay between the germline ends. In germline, CDR1 is LGHDT, CDR2 YNNKEL (reference sequence). The CDR3 loop spans 19 amino acids. In DNA, the CDR3 is TGTGCCAGCAGCCAAGATTTAGTTTGGGGACTTAGGATCCTGGCTGAGCAGTTCTTC. As protein: CASSQDLVWGLRILAEQFF.

The chain employs TRBV11-3 and TRBJ1-1; D remains unclear. Germline V lookup: CDR1 SGHNT, CDR2 YENEEA. V was shortened by 0 bases and J by 1 base, with 9 bases between the two germline ends. The CDR3 contains 15 residues. Here the CDR3 reads CASSLDGTQNTEAFF. In nucleotides, the CDR3 is TGTGCCAGCAGCTTAGATGGCACGCAGAACACTGAAGCTTTCTTT.

This clone was seen a handful of times. The chain carries TRBV7-3 and TRBJ2-1, with 8 bases identical to TRBD2. This CDR3 is 13 amino acids long. Looked up from germline, CDR1 is SGHTA and CDR2 is FQGTGA. Trimming took 2 bases from V and 9 from J; bases not matched to a gene: 3. In DNA, the CDR3 is TGTGCCAGCAGCTTAGGGACTAGAAGTGAGCAGTTCTTC. Its translation is CASSLGTRSEQFF.

This clone appeared once. The gene calls are TRBV7-2 and TRBJ1-2; D might be TRBD1 (5 bases). The CDR3 has 17 residues. Deletions cut 5 bases from V and 1 base from J, with 20 bases between. CDR1 and CDR2 (germline): SGHTA, FQGNSA. The CDR3 DNA reads as TGTGCCAGCAGCCACGCTGTAGTACAGGATAATAACTATGGCTACACCTTC. Translation: CASSHAVVQDNNYGYTF.

The chain is built from TRBV11-1 and TRBJ1-1; TRBD1 agrees at 8 bases. V trimming: 3 bases; J trimming: 7 bases; junction bases outside the gene matches: 4. The CDR3 spans 13 residues. Per the germline V gene, CDR1 is SGHAT and CDR2 is FQDESV (reference sequence). The CDR3 nucleotides are TGTGCCAGCAGCTTGGGACAGGTTCGTGAAGCTTTCTTT. As protein: CASSLGQVREAFF.

This chain connects TRBV7-9 to TRBJ2-7; a possible D gene is TRBD1 (5 bases). Trimming stripped 1 base from V and 3 bases from J, with 10 bases between. Germline CDR1 is SEHNR and CDR2 is FQNEAQ (reference sequence). This CDR3 is 14 amino acids long. DNA of the CDR3: TGTGCCAGCAGCTTAGTTTCTCAGGGCTACGAGCAGTACTTC. Translation: CASSLVSQGYEQYF.

V is TRBV5-6 and J is TRBJ2-1; TRBD2 agrees at 8 bases. The CDR3 runs 14 residues. Germline V gene data show CDR1 as SGHDT and CDR2 as YYEEEE. J was trimmed by 10 bases and V by 4 bases; bases with no gene match: 10. The CDR3 region has the DNA TGTGCCAGCAGCCCAAGGACTAGCTGGAGGGAGCAGTTCTTC. Protein sequence: CASSPRTSWREQFF. Filled out from reference TRBV5-6 and TRBJ2-1, the complete variable domain reads DAGVTQSPTHLIKTRGQQVTLRCSPKSGHDTVSWYQQALGQGPQFIFQYYEEEERQRGNFPDRFSGHQFPNYSSELNVNALLLGDSALYLCASSPRTSWREQFFGPGTRLTVL.

The V gene is TRBV7-6, the J gene TRBJ2-5; no firm D call. Trimming took 1 base from V and 1 from J, leaving 22 bases between them. Germline V gene lookup returns CDR1 SGHVS and CDR2 FNYEAQ. The CDR3 spans 19 residues. The CDR3 loop is CASSLGKEPPRNSQETQYF. The CDR3, as DNA: TGTGCCAGCAGCTTAGGGAAGGAGCCTCCTAGGAACTCCCAAGAGACCCAGTACTTC.

The rearrangement joins TRBV18 to TRBJ2-2, with D perhaps matching TRBD1 (6 bases). Per the germline V gene, CDR1 is KGHSH and CDR2 is LQKENI. Trimming cost V 2 bases and J 1 base, with 14 bases left between them. CDR3 size: 17 residues. CDR3 coding DNA: TGTGCCAGCTCACCAACCGGGACAACCGTGAACACCGGGGAGCTGTTTTTT. As protein: CASSPTGTTVNTGELFF. Full variable domain (outside the CDR3, taken from reference TRBV18 and TRBJ2-2): NAGVMQNPRHLVRRRGQEARLRCSPMKGHSHVYWYRQLPEEGLKFMVYLQKENIIDESGMPKERFSAEFPKEGPSILRIQQVVRGDSAAYFCASSPTGTTVNTGELFFGEGSRLTVL.

This rearrangement joins TRBV4-3 to TRBJ1-4; D is uncertain. In germline, CDR1 is LGHNA, CDR2 YSLEER. The CDR3 loop spans 13 amino acids. V dropped 1 base and J dropped 10 bases, with 10 bases sitting between them. This chain's CDR3 is CASSQVGEAKLFF. The CDR3 nucleotides are TGCGCCAGCAGCCAAGTCGGGGAGGCAAAACTGTTTTTT.

The V call is TRBV12-3 or TRBV12-4, the J call TRBJ2-2, with D possibly being TRBD1 (5 bases). Trimming cost V 6 bases and J 4 bases, with 9 bases left between them. This CDR3 contains 13 residues. The CDR3 nucleotides are TGTGCCAGCAGATCAACAGGCACCGGGGAGCTGTTTTTT. Translation gives CASRSTGTGELFF.

The genes are TRBV5-1 and TRBJ2-6, with 7 nucleotides matching TRBD1. The trim removed 1 base at V and 0 bases at J, leaving 10 bases unmatched. The CDR3 has 19 residues. Germline-derived CDR1 and CDR2 are SGHRS and YFSETQ. CDR3 nucleotide sequence: TGCGCCAGCAGCTTGCTTTCTTTTCAGGGGGTCTCTGGGGCCAACGTCCTGACTTTC. Translation: CASSLLSFQGVSGANVLTF.

The chain links TRBV19 to TRBJ2-4, with 7 bases fitting TRBD1. J was trimmed by 0 bases and V by 4 bases; bases with no gene match: 6. CDR3 size: 16 residues. Germline-derived CDR1 and CDR2 are LNHDA and SQIVND (reference sequence). CDR3 in amino acids: CASSTGTARAKNIQYF. CDR3 DNA sequence: TGTGCCAGTAGTACCGGGACAGCCCGAGCCAAAAACATTCAGTACTTC.

This sequence joins TRBV3-1 (or the pseudogene TRBV3-2) and TRBJ1-5, with D uncertain. Between the trimmed V and J ends, which lost 1 base and 4 bases, there was a span of 8 bases. CDR1 LGHDT and CDR2 YNNKEL come from the germline V gene (reference sequence). The CDR3 extends over 14 amino acids. CDR3 nucleotides: TGTGCCAGCAGCCAAGGGTCGGGAAATCAGCCCCAGCATTTT. Encoded protein: CASSQGSGNQPQHF.

This clone was seen once. The chain employs TRBV7-2 and TRBJ2-5; weak D call: TRBD1 (5 bases). V gave up 0 bases and J gave up 5 bases, with 10 bases separating them. The CDR3 covers 14 residues. The germline V gene encodes CDR1 SGHTA and CDR2 FQGNSA. The CDR3 nucleotides read TGTGCCAGCAGCTTAGCGGGCAGACAGGAGACCCAGTACTTC. It is translated as CASSLAGRQETQYF.

J is TRBJ1-4 and V is TRBV5-1; possibly TRBD1 for D (6 bases). Germline CDR1 and CDR2: SGHRS and YFSETQ. The CDR3 is 16 residues long. V was trimmed by 4 bases and J by 0 bases, leaving 13 bases between them. The CDR3 is CASSPRTATTNEKLFF. The CDR3 nucleotides read TGCGCCAGCAGCCCTCGGACAGCCACAACTAATGAAAAACTGTTTTTT.

Here the CDR3 reads CASSDGLFWPRFTRDRTNNEQFF. The CDR3 DNA follows: TGTGCCAGCAGTGATGGGTTGTTTTGGCCCCGATTCACTCGGGACAGGACAAACAATGAGCAGTTCTTC. The rearrangement joins TRBV2 to TRBJ2-1, with TRBD1 matching 8 bases. This CDR3 is built from 23 residues. V lost 3 bases to trimming and J lost 5 bases; unmatched junction nucleotides: 30. Germline values: CDR1 SNHLY, CDR2 FYNNEI.

The V and J genes are TRBV28 and TRBJ2-7; 11 bases are shared with TRBD2. Germline CDR1 MDHEN, CDR2 SYDVKM. This CDR3 region has 15 residues. The V segment lost 6 bases and the J segment 3 bases; nucleotides outside the gene matches: 7. The CDR3: CASSLSSGRVYEQYF. CDR3 in DNA: TGTGCCAGCAGCCTGAGTAGCGGGAGGGTCTACGAGCAGTACTTC.

The V gene is TRBV7-2, the J gene TRBJ2-2, with 14 positions matching TRBD2. CDR1 and CDR2 from the germline V gene are SGHTA and FQGNSA. The CDR3 is 19 residues long. The V and J ends lost 5 bases and 4 bases, in that order; junction bases with no gene match: 12. The CDR3 protein is CASSPRGLAGERITGELFF. The CDR3 coding sequence is TGTGCCAGCAGCCCACGGGGACTAGCGGGAGAGAGAATCACCGGGGAGCTGTTTTTT.